This T cell receptor beta chain was sequenced for a study of blood T cells in healthy people across ages. This clonotype was counted many times. Sample-barcoded 5' priming and a J-beta primer mix drove a second PCR of roughly 7 to 11 cycles. Each CDR3 protein is one row after TCRdb ran MiXCR on the 5' RACE reads. The sample gives about 510,000 distinct CDR3 sequences, about 27% of which show up once; about 3.3% is in the top ten. Trimming shortened V by 2 bases and J by 2 bases, and 13 bases separated the two germline ends. Germline CDR1 reads SGDLS; CDR2 reads YYNGEE. This CDR3 spans 15 amino acids. A further study also used this sample, focusing on T cells of mothers and their children.

The material sequenced was blood. This sequence joins TRBV9 and TRBJ2-5; TRBD1 or TRBD2 may be the D gene (6 bases each). The clonotype originates from a boy younger than 10 in good health. CDR3 nucleotides: TGTGCCAGCAGCGTGACGGGGGCCTCTCAAGAGACCCAGTACTTC. Its translation is CASSVTGASQETQYF.